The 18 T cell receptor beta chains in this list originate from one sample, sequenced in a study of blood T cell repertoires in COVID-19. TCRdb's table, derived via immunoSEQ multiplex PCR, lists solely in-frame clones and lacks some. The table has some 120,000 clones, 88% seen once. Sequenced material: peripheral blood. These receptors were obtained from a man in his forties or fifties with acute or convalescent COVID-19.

The CDR3 bases are TGTGCCAGCAGCGGGGGACTCCCCCCGGAGGATGAGCAGTTCTTC. Protein product: CASSGGLPPEDEQFF. The chain uses TRBV9 and TRBJ2-1, with a possible D match to TRBD2 (6 bases). Germline values: CDR1 SGDLS, CDR2 YYNGEE. Trimming pared 3 bases from V and 8 bases from J, leaving 18 bases between. The CDR3 has 15 residues.

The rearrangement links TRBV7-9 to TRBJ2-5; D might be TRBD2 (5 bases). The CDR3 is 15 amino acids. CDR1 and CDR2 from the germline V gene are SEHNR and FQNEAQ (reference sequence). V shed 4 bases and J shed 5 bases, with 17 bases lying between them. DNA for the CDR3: TGTGCCAGCAGCTATAGCGCCCAAAGCCAGGAGACCCAGTACTTC. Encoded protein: CASSYSAQSQETQYF.

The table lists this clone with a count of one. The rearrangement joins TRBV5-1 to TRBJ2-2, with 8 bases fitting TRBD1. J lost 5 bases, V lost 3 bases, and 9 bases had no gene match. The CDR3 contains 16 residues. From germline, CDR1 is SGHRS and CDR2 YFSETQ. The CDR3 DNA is TGCGCCAGCAGCTCCCTGGACAGGGTTATAACCGGGGAGCTGTTTTTT. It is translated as CASSSLDRVITGELFF. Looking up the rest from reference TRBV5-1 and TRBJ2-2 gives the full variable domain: KAGVTQTPRYLIKTRGQQVTLSCSPISGHRSVSWYQQTPGQGLQFLFEYFSETQRNKGNFPGRFSGRQFSNSRSEMNVSTLELGDSALYLCASSSLDRVITGELFFGEGSRLTVL.

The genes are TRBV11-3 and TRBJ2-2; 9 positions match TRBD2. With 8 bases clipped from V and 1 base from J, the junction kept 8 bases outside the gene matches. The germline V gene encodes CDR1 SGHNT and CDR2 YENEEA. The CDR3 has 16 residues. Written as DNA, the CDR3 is TGTGCCAGCTCCATCCCAGCGGGAGGGAACACCGGGGAGCTGTTTTTT. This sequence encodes CASSIPAGGNTGELFF.

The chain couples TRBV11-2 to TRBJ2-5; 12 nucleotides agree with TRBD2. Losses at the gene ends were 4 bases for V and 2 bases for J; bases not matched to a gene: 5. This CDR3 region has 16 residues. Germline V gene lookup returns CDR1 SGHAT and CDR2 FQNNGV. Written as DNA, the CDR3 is TGTGCCAGCAGCTATTCTAGCGGGGGGGTTCAAGAGACCCAGTACTTC. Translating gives CASSYSSGGVQETQYF.

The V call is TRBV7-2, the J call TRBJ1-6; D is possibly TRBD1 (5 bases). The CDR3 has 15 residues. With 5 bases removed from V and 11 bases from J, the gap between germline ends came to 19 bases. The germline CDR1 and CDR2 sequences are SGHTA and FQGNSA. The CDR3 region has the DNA TGTGCCAGCAGCCCCCAAACGCGCGGGGGAGCACCCCTCCACTTT. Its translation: CASSPQTRGGAPLHF.

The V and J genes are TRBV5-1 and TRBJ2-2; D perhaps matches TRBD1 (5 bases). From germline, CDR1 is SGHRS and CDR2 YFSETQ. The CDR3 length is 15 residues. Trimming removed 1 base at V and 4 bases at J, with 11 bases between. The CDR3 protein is CASSLQAGLTGELFF. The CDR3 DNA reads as TGCGCCAGCAGCTTGCAAGCAGGGCTCACCGGGGAGCTGTTTTTT.

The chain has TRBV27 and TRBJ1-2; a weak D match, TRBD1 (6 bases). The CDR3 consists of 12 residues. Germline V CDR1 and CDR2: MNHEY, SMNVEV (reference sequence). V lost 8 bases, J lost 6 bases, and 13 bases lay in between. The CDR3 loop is CASGGGFDGYTF. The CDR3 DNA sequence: TGTGCCAGCGGTGGGGGCTTCGATGGCTACACCTTC.

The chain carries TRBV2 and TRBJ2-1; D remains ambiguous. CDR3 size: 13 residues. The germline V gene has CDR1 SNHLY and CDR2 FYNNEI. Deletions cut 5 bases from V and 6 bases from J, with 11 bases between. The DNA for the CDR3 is TGTGCCAGCAGTAAACCTTCTACCAATGAGCAGTTCTTC. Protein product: CASSKPSTNEQFF.

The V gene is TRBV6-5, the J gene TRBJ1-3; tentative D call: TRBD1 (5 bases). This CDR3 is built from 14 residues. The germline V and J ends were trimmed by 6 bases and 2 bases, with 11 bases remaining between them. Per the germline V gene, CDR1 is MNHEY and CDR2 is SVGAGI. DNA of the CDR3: TGTGCCAGCAGCCCAAAGACAGCTGGAAACACCATATATTTT. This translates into CASSPKTAGNTIYF.

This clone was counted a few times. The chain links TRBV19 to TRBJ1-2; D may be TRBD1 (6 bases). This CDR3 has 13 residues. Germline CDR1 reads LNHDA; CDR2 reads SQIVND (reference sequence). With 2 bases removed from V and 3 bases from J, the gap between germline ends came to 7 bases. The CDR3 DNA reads TGTGCCAGTAGTATAAAGGGGGACTATGGCTACACCTTC. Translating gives CASSIKGDYGYTF. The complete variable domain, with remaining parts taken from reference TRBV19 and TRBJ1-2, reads DGGITQSPKYLFRKEGQNVTLSCEQNLNHDAMYWYRQDPGQGLRLIYYSQIVNDFQKGDIAEGYSVSREKKESFPLTVTSAQKNPTAFYLCASSIKGDYGYTFGSGTRLTVV.

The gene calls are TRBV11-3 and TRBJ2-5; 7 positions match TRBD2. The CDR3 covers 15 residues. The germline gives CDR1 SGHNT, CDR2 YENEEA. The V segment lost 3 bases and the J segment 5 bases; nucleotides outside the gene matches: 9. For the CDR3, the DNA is TGTGCCAGCAGCTTGGGCCGGGACGGGAGGGAGACCCAGTACTTC. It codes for CASSLGRDGRETQYF. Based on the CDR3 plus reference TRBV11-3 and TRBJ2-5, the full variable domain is EAGVVQSPRYKIIEKKQPVAFWCNPISGHNTLYWYLQNLGQGPELLIRYENEEAVDDSQLPKDRFSAERLKGVDSTLKIQPAELGDSAVYLCASSLGRDGRETQYFGPGTRLLVL.

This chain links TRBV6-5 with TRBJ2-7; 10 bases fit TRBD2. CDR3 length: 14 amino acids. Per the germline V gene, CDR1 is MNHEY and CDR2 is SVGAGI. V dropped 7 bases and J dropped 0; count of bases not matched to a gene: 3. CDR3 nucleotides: TGTGCCAGCACCAAGCGGGGGGGCTCCTACGAGCAGTACTTC. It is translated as CASTKRGGSYEQYF.

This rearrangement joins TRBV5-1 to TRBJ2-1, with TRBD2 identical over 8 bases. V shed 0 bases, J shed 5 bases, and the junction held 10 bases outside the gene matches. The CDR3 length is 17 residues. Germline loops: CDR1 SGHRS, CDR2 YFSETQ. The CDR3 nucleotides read TGCGCCAGCAGCTTGGATGGGACTAGTCTTCTCCACAATGAGCAGTTCTTC. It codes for CASSLDGTSLLHNEQFF.

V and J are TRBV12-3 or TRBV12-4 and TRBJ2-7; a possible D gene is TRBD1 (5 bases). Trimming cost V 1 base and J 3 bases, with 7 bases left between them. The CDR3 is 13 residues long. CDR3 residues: CASSLVGVYEQYF. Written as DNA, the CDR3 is TGTGCCAGCAGTTTAGTAGGGGTCTACGAGCAGTACTTC.

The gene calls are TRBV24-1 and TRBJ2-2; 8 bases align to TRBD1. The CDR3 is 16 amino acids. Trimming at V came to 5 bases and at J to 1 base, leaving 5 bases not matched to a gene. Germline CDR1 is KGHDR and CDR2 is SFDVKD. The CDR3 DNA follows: TGTGCCACCAGTGTAGTTGGGACAGGGAACACCGGGGAGCTGTTTTTT. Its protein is CATSVVGTGNTGELFF.

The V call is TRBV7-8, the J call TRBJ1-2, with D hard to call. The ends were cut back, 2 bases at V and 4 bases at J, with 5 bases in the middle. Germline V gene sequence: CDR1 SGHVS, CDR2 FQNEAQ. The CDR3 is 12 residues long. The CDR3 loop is CASSLSSYGYTF. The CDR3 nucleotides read TGTGCCAGCAGCTTAAGTAGCTATGGCTACACCTTC. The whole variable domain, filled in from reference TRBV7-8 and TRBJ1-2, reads GAGVSQSPRYKVAKRGQDVALRCDPISGHVSLFWYQQALGQGPEFLTYFQNEAQLDKSGLPSDRFFAERPEGSVSTLKIQRTQQEDSAVYLCASSLSSYGYTFGSGTRLTVV.

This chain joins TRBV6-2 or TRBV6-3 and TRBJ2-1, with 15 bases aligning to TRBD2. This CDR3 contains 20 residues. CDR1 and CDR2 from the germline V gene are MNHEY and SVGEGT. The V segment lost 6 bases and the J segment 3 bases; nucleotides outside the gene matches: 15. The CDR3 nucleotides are TGTGCCAGCAGCCCAAGCCCGTGGACTAGCGGGAGGGCCAACTACAATGAGCAGTTCTTC. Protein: CASSPSPWTSGRANYNEQFF.